This T cell receptor beta chain is drawn from a study of PD-1 blockade in classical Hodgkin lymphoma. Study observations and caveats: Complete responders matched newly diagnosed patients in baseline diversity. Baseline TCR diversity was reportedly lower in newly diagnosed patients than healthy donors. Patients with an early start, nivolumab under 1 year after ASCT, were excluded.

Every patient experienced relapse after autologous stem cell transplantation, and brentuximab vedotin exposure varied. Best responses included complete response and partial response; otherwise, the best response was progressive disease. Note on this clone: The target antigen is unknown.

Generated by immunoSEQ multiplex PCR, the TCRdb table keeps only in-frame clones and is missing some. The table includes 55,000 to 80,000 clones, 85% to 95% detected once. The CDR3 loop spans 16 amino acids. V was clipped by 4 bases and J by 3 bases; unmatched bases: 8. Germline CDR1 is LNHDA and CDR2 is SQIVND (reference sequence). Here the sequenced sample was peripheral blood mononuclear cells (PBMCs), taken at baseline. The V gene is TRBV19, the J gene TRBJ1-3, with 8 bases matching TRBD1. This receptor was identified in a human donor with classical Hodgkin lymphoma. The CDR3 DNA reads as TGTGCCAGTAGTACCCCAGGGGGCATGGTTGGAAACACCATATATTTT. It encodes CASSTPGGMVGNTIYF.